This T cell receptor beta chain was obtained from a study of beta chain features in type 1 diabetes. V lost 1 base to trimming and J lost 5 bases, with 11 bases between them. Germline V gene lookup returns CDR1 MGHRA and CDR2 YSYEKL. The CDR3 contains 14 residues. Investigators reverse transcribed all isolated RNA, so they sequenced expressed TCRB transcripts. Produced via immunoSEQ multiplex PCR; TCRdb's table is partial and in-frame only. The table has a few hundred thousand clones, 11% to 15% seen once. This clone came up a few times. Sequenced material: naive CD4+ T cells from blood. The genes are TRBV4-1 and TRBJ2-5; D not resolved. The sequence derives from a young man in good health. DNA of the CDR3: TGCGCCAGCAGCCAAGTTTCTTTCGTGGAGACCCAGTACTTC. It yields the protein CASSQVSFVETQYF.